The 25 T cell receptor beta chains below come from one sample, sequenced in a study of T cells in Graves' hyperthyroidism and ophthalmopathy. From RNA transcripts, TCR beta CDR3 regions were amplified. The HTBI set primed first-round TCR CDR3 RT-PCR. TCRdb ran MiXCR on the multiplex PCR reads and lists one entry per CDR3 protein. The sample records more than 300,000 distinct CDR3 sequences, approximately 14% being singletons. Sequenced sample: blood. These receptors all come from a woman in her twenties or thirties with Graves' hyperthyroidism.

This chain links TRBV6-2 or TRBV6-3 with TRBJ2-1; D assignment may be TRBD1 or TRBD2 (5 bases each). The germline V and J ends were trimmed by 6 bases and 2 bases, with 14 bases remaining between them. CDR3 size: 15 residues. Germline V CDR1 and CDR2: MNHEY, SVGEGT. The CDR3 reads CASRTTGIPYNEQFF. The CDR3 DNA sequence: TGTGCCAGCAGGACTACAGGTATCCCCTACAATGAGCAGTTCTTC.

This clonotype came up many times. V and J are TRBV27 and TRBJ1-1, with D perhaps matching TRBD1 (5 bases). The CDR3 is 14 amino acids. In germline, CDR1 is MNHEY, CDR2 SMNVEV (reference sequence). Trimming left V 3 bases short and J 1 base short, with 9 bases between. The CDR3 region has the DNA TGTGCCAGCAGTTTTTTAGGGGCGAACACTGAAGCTTTCTTT. Translated, it gives CASSFLGANTEAFF.

This clonotype showed up many times. The rearrangement joins TRBV29-1 to TRBJ2-7; D unclear. The CDR3 loop spans 12 amino acids. CDR1 and CDR2 from the germline V gene are SQVTM and ANQGSEA. V was trimmed by 5 bases and J by 5 bases, leaving 13 bases between them. CDR3 sequence reads: CSVQYIGNEQYF. The CDR3 DNA reads TGCAGCGTTCAATATATAGGGAACGAGCAGTACTTC.

This clonotype was detected ten times or more. CDR3 loop: CASSLGTGGRGEQYF. CDR3 coding DNA: TGTGCCAGCAGTTTAGGCACAGGGGGCCGAGGGGAGCAGTACTTC. The rearrangement uses TRBV12-3 or TRBV12-4 and TRBJ2-7; TRBD1 matches at 9 bases. V shed 1 base and J 7 bases; nucleotides not matched to a gene: 8. CDR3 length: 15 residues.

The chain combines TRBV4-3 with TRBJ2-2; no definite D call. Per germline, CDR1 LGHNA and CDR2 YSLEER. V shed 1 base and J shed 7 bases, with 10 bases lying between them. CDR3 length: 14 amino acids. The CDR3 DNA follows: TGCGCCAGCAGCCAAGGCGGATTAGACGGGGAGCTGTTTTTT. Protein sequence: CASSQGGLDGELFF.

On this clonotype: The junction does not match germline at one end; this may be a read error. V is TRBV19 and J is TRBJ1-2, with a possible D match to TRBD1 (6 bases). CDR3 length: 14 residues. The germline V gene has CDR1 LNHDA and CDR2 SQIVND (reference sequence). This CDR3 is CASKGGPIPHGCTF. CDR3 DNA: TGTGCCAGTAAAGGGGGTCCTATTCCTCATGGCTGCACCTTC. The complete variable domain, with remaining parts taken from reference TRBV19 and TRBJ1-2, reads DGGITQSPKYLFRKEGQNVTLSCEQNLNHDAMYWYRQDPGQGLRLIYYSQIVNDFQKGDIAEGYSVSREKKESFPLTVTSAQKNPTAFYLCASKGGPIPHGCTFGSGTRLTVV.

The rearrangement links TRBV30 to TRBJ2-5, with D uncertain. V was clipped by 0 bases and J by 4 bases, with 12 bases between them. CDR1 GTSNPN and CDR2 SVGIG come from the germline V gene (reference sequence). The CDR3 has 14 amino acids. CDR3 loop: CAWSVGSGVETQYF. CDR3 nucleotide sequence: TGTGCCTGGAGTGTCGGGTCAGGTGTAGAGACCCAGTACTTC.

This clonotype was observed a handful of times. The J gene is TRBJ2-1, the V gene TRBV20-1; 10 positions agree with TRBD2. The CDR3 length is 15 residues. The germline V gene has CDR1 DFQATT and CDR2 SNEGSKA (reference sequence). V shed 0 bases and J 5 bases; nucleotides not matched to a gene: 4. The CDR3 protein is CSARDPSGRHNEQFF. CDR3 DNA: TGCAGTGCTAGAGATCCTAGCGGGAGACACAATGAGCAGTTCTTC.

Many counts were recorded for this clonotype. CDR3 nucleotides: TGTGCCAGCAGTTACGGCGATTCACCCCTCCACTTT. Translating gives CASSYGDSPLHF. V gene TRBV6-5 combines with J gene TRBJ1-6; D is uncertain. The CDR3 spans 12 residues. From germline, CDR1 is MNHEY and CDR2 SVGAGI. Trimming cost V 2 bases and J 8 bases, with 4 bases left between them.

This clonotype was observed many times. This chain links TRBV30 with TRBJ2-1, with no clear D. The ends were cut back, 1 base at V and 9 bases at J, with 10 bases in the middle. The CDR3 contains 12 residues. The germline V gene encodes CDR1 GTSNPN and CDR2 SVGIG (reference sequence). Here the CDR3 reads CAWSGSWGEQFF. As DNA, the CDR3 is TGTGCCTGGAGTGGTTCATGGGGTGAGCAGTTCTTC.

This clonotype came up many times. This chain joins TRBV6-1 and TRBJ1-5, with D uncertain. This CDR3 contains 15 residues. Germline CDR1 and CDR2: MNHNS and SASEGT. The V and J ends lost 4 bases and 3 bases respectively, with 13 bases between them. The CDR3 DNA reads TGTGCCAGCAGTGGGGATACTCGAGACAATCAGCCCCAGCATTTT. Translating it yields CASSGDTRDNQPQHF.

This clonotype was observed many times. J is TRBJ1-1 and V is TRBV7-2; D is unclear. Germline loops: CDR1 SGHTA, CDR2 FQGNSA. Trimming left V 4 bases short and J 7 bases short, with 13 bases between. The CDR3 totals 13 residues. CDR3 protein: CASSSSLLSEAFF. Here the CDR3 DNA reads TGTGCCAGCAGCTCCTCGTTGTTGAGTGAAGCTTTCTTT. The whole variable domain, filled in from reference TRBV7-2 and TRBJ1-1, reads GAGVSQSPSNKVTEKGKDVELRCDPISGHTALYWYRQSLGQGLEFLIYFQGNSAPDKSGLPSDRFSAERTGGSVSTLTIQRTQQEDSAVYLCASSSSLLSEAFFGQGTRLTVV.

This clonotype was picked up a small number of times. CDR3 coding DNA: TGTGCCAGCAGTGGCTCCGGGACAGGGGAGTACAATGAGCAGTTCTTC. It codes for CASSGSGTGEYNEQFF. The chain links TRBV12-3 or TRBV12-4 to TRBJ2-1; TRBD1 matches at 10 bases. This CDR3 comprises 16 residues. V was clipped by 5 bases and J by 4 bases; unmatched bases: 8.

CDR3 nucleotide sequence: TGTGCCAGCAGGCCCTGGGGGGGTGCCTCCAATGAGCAGTTCTTC. Protein: CASRPWGGASNEQFF. The V call is TRBV12-3 or TRBV12-4, the J call TRBJ2-1; 7 bases are a match to TRBD2. Germline trimming cut 6 bases from V and 6 bases from J; bases unmatched to any gene: 11. The CDR3 length is 15 residues.

The chain carries TRBV10-3 and TRBJ2-1, with TRBD2 matching over 10 bases. Germline V CDR1 and CDR2: ENHRY, SYGVKD. The length of the CDR3 is 16 residues. With V trimmed by 2 bases and J by 8 bases, 9 bases remained unmatched. The chain's CDR3 is CAISEPSSGSLHEQFF. CDR3 nucleotides: TGTGCCATCAGTGAGCCTTCTAGCGGGAGCCTCCATGAGCAGTTCTTC.

The J gene is TRBJ2-1, the V gene TRBV29-1; D remains ambiguous. V was trimmed by 6 bases and J by 13 bases, leaving 19 bases between them. Per the germline V gene, CDR1 is SQVTM and CDR2 is ANQGSEA. The CDR3 consists of 12 residues. CDR3 amino acids: CSVQTPTILQFF. The CDR3 nucleotides are TGCAGCGTCCAGACACCGACCATCCTACAGTTCTTC.

The chain has TRBV18 and TRBJ2-1; TRBD1 agrees at 8 bases. The germline CDR1 and CDR2 sequences are KGHSH and LQKENI. The CDR3 has 15 residues. V lost 2 bases to trimming and J lost 6 bases; unmatched junction nucleotides: 6. CDR3 loop: CASSPGQGATNEQFF. CDR3 nucleotide sequence: TGTGCCAGCTCACCAGGGCAGGGGGCCACCAATGAGCAGTTCTTC.

In this sample, this clonotype turned up a few times. The J gene is TRBJ1-4, the V gene TRBV12-3 or TRBV12-4; D is possibly TRBD1 (5 bases). Trimming left V 7 bases short and J 10 bases short, with 22 bases between. The length of the CDR3 is 15 residues. DNA of the CDR3: TGTGCCAGCACCCACGGTTGGGCCCTGGGGGGAAAACTGTTTTTT. Protein: CASTHGWALGGKLFF.

This clonotype has ten or more counts. The gene calls are TRBV27 and TRBJ1-5; 8 positions agree with TRBD1. Germline V gene lookup returns CDR1 MNHEY and CDR2 SMNVEV (reference sequence). The length of the CDR3 is 15 residues. The J segment lost 2 bases and the V segment lost 5 bases, leaving 5 bases of the junction unmatched. The CDR3 region has the DNA TGTGCCAGCAGTGCCGGGACAGGACGCAATCAGCCCCAGCATTTT. Translating gives CASSAGTGRNQPQHF.

Ten or more counts support this clonotype. V is TRBV3-1 and J is TRBJ1-1; D unresolved. CDR1 LGHDT and CDR2 YNNKEL come from the germline V gene (reference sequence). V shed 4 bases and J shed 0 bases, with 9 bases lying between them. This CDR3 has 14 amino acids. CDR3 sequence: CASSPNGMNTEAFF. The CDR3 nucleotides are TGTGCCAGCAGCCCCAACGGCATGAACACTGAAGCTTTCTTT. Together with reference TRBV3-1 and TRBJ1-1, the CDR3 gives the full variable domain: DTAVSQTPKYLVTQMGNDKSIKCEQNLGHDTMYWYKQDSKKFLKIMFSYNNKELIINETVPNRFSPKSPDKAHLNLHINSLELGDSAVYFCASSPNGMNTEAFFGQGTRLTVV.

V and J are TRBV6-2 or TRBV6-3 and TRBJ2-3, with 8 bases identical to TRBD2. After removal of 2 bases from V and 7 bases from J, the junction contained 5 bases not matched to a gene. CDR1 is MNHEY and CDR2 is SVGEGT in the germline V gene. CDR3 length: 14 residues. The CDR3 loop reads CASSYAGGRNTQYF. CDR3 sequence (DNA): TGTGCCAGCAGTTACGCGGGAGGACGGAATACGCAGTATTTT.

This clonotype was seen ten or more times. The chain combines TRBV6-1 with TRBJ1-5; the D gene is possibly TRBD1 (6 bases). The germline V gene has CDR1 MNHNS and CDR2 SASEGT. Trimming removed 5 bases from V and 4 bases from J, with 15 bases in between. The CDR3 runs 15 residues. This CDR3 reads CASSKTGSTNQPQHF. DNA of the CDR3: TGTGCCAGCAGTAAAACAGGGTCAACTAATCAGCCCCAGCATTTT.

In regard to this clonotype: It may be a read error: a sequence one base away is much more abundant. V and J are TRBV13 and TRBJ1-1, with TRBD1 matching over 10 bases. There are 16 residues in the CDR3. Germline V CDR1 and CDR2: PRHDT, FYEKMQ (reference sequence). DNA for the CDR3: TGTACCAGCAGCACTGACAGGGGGCATGTGGACACTGAAGCTTTCTTT. It yields the protein CTSSTDRGHVDTEAFF.

This clonotype has more than one count but fewer than ten. The CDR3 DNA sequence: TGTGCCAGCAGTCAAAGGGGGGGGAATCAGCCCCAGCATTTT. Residues: CASSQRGGNQPQHF. The V and J genes are TRBV27 and TRBJ1-5; D might be TRBD1 (6 bases). The germline CDR1 and CDR2 sequences are MNHEY and SMNVEV (reference sequence). The V and J ends lost 5 bases and 4 bases respectively, with 12 bases between them. The CDR3 is made up of 14 amino acids.

This sequence joins TRBV19 and TRBJ2-7; no definite D call. There are 14 residues in the CDR3. V lost 9 bases and J lost 0, with 15 bases in between. CDR1 LNHDA and CDR2 SQIVND come from the germline V gene (reference sequence). In nucleotides, the CDR3 is TGTGCCAGCTCCCAGGCTTTAAGCTCCTACGAGCAGTACTTC. Translating gives CASSQALSSYEQYF. The complete variable domain, with remaining parts taken from reference TRBV19 and TRBJ2-7, reads DGGITQSPKYLFRKEGQNVTLSCEQNLNHDAMYWYRQDPGQGLRLIYYSQIVNDFQKGDIAEGYSVSREKKESFPLTVTSAQKNPTAFYLCASSQALSSYEQYFGPGTRLTVT.